This note documents a single T cell receptor beta chain sequence. This receptor's antigen is unknown. No base qualities exist here, and no much larger clone lies one base off it. This sample was included in a study of cytomegalovirus exposure and HLA in healthy donors (dated by TCRdb to 2017 to 2019). With respect to the entire study: According to an earlier analysis of a few hundred of the donors, 200 million or so T cells yielded 95 million to 140 million unique TCR beta sequences and approximately 280 Gb of sequence data. On average, roughly 240,000 unique TCR beta nucleotide sequences were sequenced per donor among about 400 genotyped donors of the cohort, with about 19% of those sequences being non-productive. Donor age, sex, ethnicity and CMV serostatus were compiled alongside the repertoire data. Every repertoire in the discovery cohort had been generated on one and the same sequencing platform. Using immunosequencing, the study profiled T cell repertoires from some 670 subjects and related those repertoires to cytomegalovirus serostatus. An earlier analysis of more than 450 of the donors used high-throughput TCR beta sequencing to judge whether each TCR beta V gene segment behaved as functional or pseudogenic. Genome-wide SNP genotypes for about 65% of the 666 donors were used in a later genetic analysis, which treated that subset as a discovery cohort. In addition to the first cohort of 666 subjects, a separate validation cohort of 100 to 150 different subjects was used. The study aimed to test whether cataloging public T cell receptors could reveal signatures of past pathogen exposure. Both class I and class II loci were covered by HLA typing, at four-digit resolution. Because of strong linkage in the cohort, four or five DR-DQ haplotypes were treated as single units for association and clustering. Among the roughly 400 genotyped donors, approximately 77% belonged to the genetic ancestry cluster associated with self-reported Caucasian donors. Typing coverage varied by locus: about 629-640 donors for A, B, C, DRB1 and DQB1; roughly 510 for DQA1; approximately 610 for DPA1; more than 450 for DPB1. The study combined high-throughput TCR immunosequencing, statistical association of individual TCRs with disease status, and machine learning to predict cytomegalovirus infection status. An early release that covered 500 to 800 HLA-typed donors contained approximately 300 gigabases of sequencing data and 85 million to 100 million unique TCR sequences. Rather than drawing on any new phenotypic data, the later analysis identified candidate immune exposures from TCR beta sequences and the way those sequences occurred across donors. A later analysis re-analyzed previously published TCR beta repertoires from 600 to 850 donors and added high-resolution HLA genotyping to study TCR occurrence patterns. The full study reports these points: The authors suggested that the approach could potentially be extended to other disease states and immunological phenotypes. According to a later analysis, TCR association rates differed among HLA loci, with DRB1 alleles showing the most associated TCRs and HLA-C alleles showing the fewest. Most TCR sequences were observed very rarely across donors, whereas some public TCRs were present in many individuals. A total of fewer than 200 TCR beta chains were listed by the study as associated with cytomegalovirus. Broadly in line with IMGT annotations, most TCR beta V segments showed up in productive rearrangements about 87% or about 30% of the time in an earlier analysis of several hundred of the donors. Linkage disequilibrium might explain the correlated functional status among segregating V segments, but an unknown experimental factor could not be ruled out. In a later analysis, HLA-associated TCR beta chains were found to be more clonally expanded and to have lower generation probabilities than equally common non-associated chains. The earlier analysis of 587 of the donors excluded roughly 16 rarely observed V segments, including chromosome 9 orphons, because counts were too low. Specific HLA alleles were associated with 15,000 to 20,000 TCR beta sequences at a false discovery rate of 0.05 in a later analysis. The classifier was reported to diagnose cytomegalovirus status with high specificity and sensitivity in both the original cohort and the validation cohort. Some IMGT-functional V segments, including TRBV6-2 and TRBV6-3, could not be distinguished by the 87-base-pair reads and were therefore excluded. Several of the top co-occurrence clusters appeared to be linked to parvovirus B19, influenza, CMV and Epstein-Barr virus, according to a later analysis. A later genetic analysis associated a missense DCLRE1C variant with V-gene and J-gene trimming of TCR beta chains, and an independent cohort replicated the association. In a later analysis, most CMV-associated TCR beta chains were found to appear HLA-restricted, with HLA associations seemingly driven largely by CMV exposure. A further reported finding was that TCR beta sequences accurately predicted the HLA-A and HLA-B alleles for most subjects in the first cohort. In vitro tests confirmed that three of the cytomegalovirus-associated TCR beta chains recognize cytomegalovirus antigens. For the cohort, immune exposure information was limited to CMV serostatus. When HLA alleles, especially DR and DQ, strongly co-occurred, TCR associations were difficult to assign to individual alleles. The cohort was sequenced for TCR beta chains only, and without alpha or paired-chain data the features that could be detected were limited. A cluster of highly shared sequence variants was judged likely to be a technical artifact of the sequencing pipeline. Because some donors lacked HLA typing at each locus, the association tests relied only on the typed subset. Presence/absence analyses assumed roughly uniform sequencing depth across donors, an assumption that may not hold. A later genetic analysis reported fewer N-insertions in productive TCRs among donors in an Asian-associated ancestry cluster than the roughly 690-donor mean.

The cohort was made up of several hundred healthy bone marrow donors. All cohort members were sampled while nominally healthy, although unrecorded immune exposures were likely present. The donor tested CMV seropositive and was one of the 289 seropositive cohort members. Every donor gave a peripheral blood sample, and the peripheral blood mononuclear cells from that sample were used for TCR beta sequencing. Genomic DNA was extracted from the blood cell samples with the Qiagen DNeasy Blood Extraction Kit. As encoded in the germline V gene (reference sequence), CDR1 is MNHEY while CDR2 is SMNVEV. The CDR3 has 13 amino acids, counting the end cysteine and phenylalanine. The CDR3 DNA has 39 bases and is translated from base 1. Relative to germline, V is 6 bases shorter and J is 5 bases shorter, with 14 bases between their ends. Libraries were made using the immunoSEQ multiplex PCR assay. A mixture of 60 forward primers for TCR Vbeta segments and 13 reverse primers for TCR Jbeta segments was used in the multiplex PCR. The CDR3 region of rearranged TCR beta genes was amplified from genomic DNA with a multiplex PCR assay. On the Illumina HiSeq System, the amplified TCR beta libraries were sequenced as 87-base-pair reads. As for how the authors treated the data: A later analysis counted about 76 million unique TCR beta chains across the 500 to 850 repertoires, and some 12 million of these chains were shared by at least two donors. A nearest-neighbor algorithm error-corrected the raw reads and collapsed the reads into unique sequences, merging closely related sequences to remove PCR and sequencing errors. To assign V, D and J gene segments, CDR3 sequences were aligned to IMGT reference sequences. For a sequence to be retained, at least a six-nucleotide match to both a V gene segment and a J gene segment was required. A rearrangement was called productive if the CDR3 had no stop codons and remained in frame with V and J, and every other rearrangement was called non-productive. CDR3 was defined by IMGT convention, running from the second conserved V-encoded cysteine to the conserved J-encoded phenylalanine. Sequences without an unambiguous match to a single V gene segment were excluded from the earlier analysis of about 630 of the donors. In an earlier analysis of roughly 600 of the donors, a V segment was called functional when productive rearrangements were above 56.7%, and segregating when the standard deviation between donors exceeded 5%. To diagnose cytomegalovirus status from the catalog of TCR beta chain sequences, a statistical classification framework was built. V and J gene assignment, in a later analysis, came from comparing TCR nucleotide sequences with IMGT/GENE-DB human TR gene sequences. A later analysis assigned CDR3 sequences and most-parsimonious VDJ recombination scenarios with the TCRdist pipeline. In a later analysis, each TCR beta chain was defined by its CDR3 amino acid sequence together with its V-gene family, and reads without a unique V-gene family were excluded. As a way to deal with suspected cross-contamination and a sequencing artifact, a later analysis dropped over 550 nucleotide sequences that were highly shared and had low generation probability. For each public chain, a later analysis derived a clonal expansion index from normalized ranks of inferred template counts within each repertoire. A later analysis computed generation probabilities with a VDJ recombination model fitted to out-of-frame rearrangements, and checked the results against IGoR. In a later analysis, TCR-TCR, TCR-HLA and TCR-CMV co-occurrence was scored with hypergeometric tests, and a repertoire-size bias correction was applied to TCR pairs. In a later analysis, false discovery rates were estimated by permuting HLA or CMV assignments 20 times. In a later analysis, co-occurring TCRs were grouped using DBSCAN, and TCRdist sequence similarity was added for clustering within HLA-allele-positive subsets. For co-occurrence clustering, repertoires with fewer than 30,000 or more than 120,000 public chains were excluded, along with several repertoires with anomalous nucleotide sharing. TCRdb re-hosts the immuneACCESS table, in-frame sequences only. Its copies lack some clones; in the studies checked, an unresolved V gene accounts for under half of them, and the cause for the rest is not known. V and J calls and clone size are given by that table; D and trimming were obtained from the DNA. This sample is represented by 100,000 to 150,000 clones; 80% of them were singletons. The ten largest make up more than 8% of the sample.

The chain couples TRBV27 to TRBJ2-7; 5 matching bases give a weak D call of TRBD1. The source is a female donor in good health and CMV-seropositive. The specimen was PBMCs. The encoded CDR3 is CASSEVRVDEQYF. Read as DNA, the sequence is TGTGCCAGCAGCGAAGTCAGGGTGGACGAGCAGTACTTC.